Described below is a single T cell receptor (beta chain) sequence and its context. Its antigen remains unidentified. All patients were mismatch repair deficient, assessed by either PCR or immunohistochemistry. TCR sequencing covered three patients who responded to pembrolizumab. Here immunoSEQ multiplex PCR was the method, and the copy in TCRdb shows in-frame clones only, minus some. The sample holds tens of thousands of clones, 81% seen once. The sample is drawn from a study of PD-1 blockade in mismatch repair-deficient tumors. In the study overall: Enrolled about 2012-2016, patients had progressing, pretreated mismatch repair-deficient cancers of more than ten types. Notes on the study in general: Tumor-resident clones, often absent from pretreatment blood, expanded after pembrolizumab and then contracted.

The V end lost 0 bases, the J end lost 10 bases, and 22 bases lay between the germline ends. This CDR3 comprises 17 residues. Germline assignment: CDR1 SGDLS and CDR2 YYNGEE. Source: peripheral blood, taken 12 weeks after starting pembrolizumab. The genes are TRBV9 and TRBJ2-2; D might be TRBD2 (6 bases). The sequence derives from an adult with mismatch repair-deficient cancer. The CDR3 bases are TGTGCCAGCAGCGTAGCTAAGGCAGGACCGAGGACTAAGGAGCTGTTTTTT. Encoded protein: CASSVAKAGPRTKELFF.